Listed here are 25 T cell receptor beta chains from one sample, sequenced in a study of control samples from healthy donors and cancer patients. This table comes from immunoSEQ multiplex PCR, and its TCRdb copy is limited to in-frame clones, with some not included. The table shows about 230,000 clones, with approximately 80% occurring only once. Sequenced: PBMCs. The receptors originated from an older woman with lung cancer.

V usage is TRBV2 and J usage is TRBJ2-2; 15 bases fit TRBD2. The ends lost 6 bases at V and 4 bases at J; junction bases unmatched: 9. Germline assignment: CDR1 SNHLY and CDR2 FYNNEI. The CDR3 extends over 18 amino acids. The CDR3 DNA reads TGTGCCAGCAGCGACCCGGGACTAGCGGGAGGACTCACCGGGGAGCTGTTTTTT. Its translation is CASSDPGLAGGLTGELFF.

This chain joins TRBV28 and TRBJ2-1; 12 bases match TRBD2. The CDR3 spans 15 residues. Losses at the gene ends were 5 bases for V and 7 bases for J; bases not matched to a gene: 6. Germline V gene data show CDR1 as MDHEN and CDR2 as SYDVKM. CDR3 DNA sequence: TGTGCCAGCAGTCGACTAGCGGGAGTGGTGAATGAGCAGTTCTTC. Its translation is CASSRLAGVVNEQFF. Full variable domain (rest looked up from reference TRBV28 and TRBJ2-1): DVKVTQSSRYLVKRTGEKVFLECVQDMDHENMFWYRQDPGLGLRLIYFSYDVKMKEKGDIPEGYSVSREKKERFSLILESASTNQTSMYLCASSRLAGVVNEQFFGPGTRLTVL.

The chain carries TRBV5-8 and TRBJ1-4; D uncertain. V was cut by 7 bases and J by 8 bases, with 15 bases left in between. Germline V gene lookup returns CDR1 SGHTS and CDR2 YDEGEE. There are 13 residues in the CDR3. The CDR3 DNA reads TGTGCCAGCTCTCAAGGAATCCGGGAAAAACTGTTTTTT. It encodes CASSQGIREKLFF.

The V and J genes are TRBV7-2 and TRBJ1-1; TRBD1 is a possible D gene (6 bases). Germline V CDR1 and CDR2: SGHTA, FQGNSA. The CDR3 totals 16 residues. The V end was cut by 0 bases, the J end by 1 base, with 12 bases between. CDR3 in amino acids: CASSLAGTHRNTEAFF. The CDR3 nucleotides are TGTGCCAGCAGCTTAGCTGGGACACACAGGAACACTGAAGCTTTCTTT.

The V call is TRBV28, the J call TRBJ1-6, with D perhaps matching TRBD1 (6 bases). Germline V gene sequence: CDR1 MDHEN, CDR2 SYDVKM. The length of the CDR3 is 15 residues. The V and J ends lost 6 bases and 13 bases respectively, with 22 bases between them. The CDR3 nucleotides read TGTGCCAGCAGGGGGGGCGGGGGGCGCATCTTCCCCCTCCACTTT. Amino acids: CASRGGGGRIFPLHF. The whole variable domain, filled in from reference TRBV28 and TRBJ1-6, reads DVKVTQSSRYLVKRTGEKVFLECVQDMDHENMFWYRQDPGLGLRLIYFSYDVKMKEKGDIPEGYSVSREKKERFSLILESASTNQTSMYLCASRGGGGRIFPLHFGNGTRLTVT.

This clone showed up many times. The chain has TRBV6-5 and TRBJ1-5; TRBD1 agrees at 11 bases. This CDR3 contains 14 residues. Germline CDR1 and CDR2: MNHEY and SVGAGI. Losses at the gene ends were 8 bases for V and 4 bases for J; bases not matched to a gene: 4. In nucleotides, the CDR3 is TGTGCCAGCTCGGGGACAGGGGGGAATCAGCCCCAGCATTTT. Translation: CASSGTGGNQPQHF.

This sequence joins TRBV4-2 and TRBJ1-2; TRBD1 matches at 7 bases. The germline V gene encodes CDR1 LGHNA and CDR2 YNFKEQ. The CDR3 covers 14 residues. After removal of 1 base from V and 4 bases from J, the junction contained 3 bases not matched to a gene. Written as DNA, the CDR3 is TGTGCCAGCAGCCAAGGACAGGGCAGCTATGGCTACACCTTC. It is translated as CASSQGQGSYGYTF.

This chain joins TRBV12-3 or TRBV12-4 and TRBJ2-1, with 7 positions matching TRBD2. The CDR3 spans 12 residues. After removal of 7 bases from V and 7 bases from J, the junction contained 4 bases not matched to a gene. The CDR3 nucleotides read TGTGCCAGCACGCGGGGGAAGAATGAGCAGTTCTTC. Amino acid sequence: CASTRGKNEQFF.

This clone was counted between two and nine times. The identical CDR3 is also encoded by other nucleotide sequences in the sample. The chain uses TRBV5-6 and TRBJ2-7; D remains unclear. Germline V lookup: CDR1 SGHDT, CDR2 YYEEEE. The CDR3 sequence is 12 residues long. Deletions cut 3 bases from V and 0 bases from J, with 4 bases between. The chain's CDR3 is CASSSSSYEQYF. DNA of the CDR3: TGTGCCAGCAGCTCGAGCTCCTACGAGCAGTACTTC.

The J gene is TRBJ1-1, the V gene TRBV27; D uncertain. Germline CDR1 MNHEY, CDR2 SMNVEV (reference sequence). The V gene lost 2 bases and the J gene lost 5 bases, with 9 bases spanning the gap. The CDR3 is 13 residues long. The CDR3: CASSLSLRTEAFF. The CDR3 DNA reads TGTGCCAGCAGTTTAAGTTTAAGGACTGAAGCTTTCTTT.

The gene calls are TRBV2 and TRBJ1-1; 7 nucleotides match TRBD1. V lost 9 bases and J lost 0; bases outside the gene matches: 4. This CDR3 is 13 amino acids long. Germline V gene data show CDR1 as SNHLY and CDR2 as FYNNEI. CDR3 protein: CARKRGLNTEAFF. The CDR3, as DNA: TGTGCCAGGAAAAGGGGGCTGAACACTGAAGCTTTCTTT.

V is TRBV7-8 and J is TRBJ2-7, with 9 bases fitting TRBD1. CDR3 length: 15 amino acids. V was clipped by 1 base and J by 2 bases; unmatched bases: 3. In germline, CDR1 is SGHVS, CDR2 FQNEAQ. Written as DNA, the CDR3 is TGTGCCAGCAGCTTAGAGGGGGACAGGGCCTACGAGCAGTACTTC. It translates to CASSLEGDRAYEQYF.

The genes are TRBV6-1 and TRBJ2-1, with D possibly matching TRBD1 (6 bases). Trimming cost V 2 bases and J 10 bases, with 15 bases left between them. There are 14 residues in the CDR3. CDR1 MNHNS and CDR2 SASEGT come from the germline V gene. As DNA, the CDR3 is TGTGCCAGCAGTGAATCTTGGGACATACTCGAGCAGTTCTTC. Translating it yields CASSESWDILEQFF.

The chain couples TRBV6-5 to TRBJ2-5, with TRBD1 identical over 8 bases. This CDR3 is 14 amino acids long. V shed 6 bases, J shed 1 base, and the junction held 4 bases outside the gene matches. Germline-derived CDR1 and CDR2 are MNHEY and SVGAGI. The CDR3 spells CASRAGGSQETQYF. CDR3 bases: TGTGCCAGCAGGGCAGGGGGCTCCCAAGAGACCCAGTACTTC.

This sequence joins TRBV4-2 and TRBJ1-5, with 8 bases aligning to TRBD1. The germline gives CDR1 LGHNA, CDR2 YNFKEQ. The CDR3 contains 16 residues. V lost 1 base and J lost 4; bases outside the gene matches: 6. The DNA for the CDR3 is TGTGCCAGCAGCCAAGTACAGGGGGTCCTAAATCAGCCCCAGCATTTT. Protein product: CASSQVQGVLNQPQHF.

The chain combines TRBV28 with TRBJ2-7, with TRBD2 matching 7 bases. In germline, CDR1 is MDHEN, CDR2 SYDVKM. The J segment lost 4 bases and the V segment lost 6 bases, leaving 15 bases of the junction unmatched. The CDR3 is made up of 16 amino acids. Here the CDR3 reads CASRVTATRGWYEQYF. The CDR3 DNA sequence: TGTGCCAGCAGGGTCACAGCGACGCGGGGGTGGTACGAGCAGTACTTC. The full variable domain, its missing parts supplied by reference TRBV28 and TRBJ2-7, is DVKVTQSSRYLVKRTGEKVFLECVQDMDHENMFWYRQDPGLGLRLIYFSYDVKMKEKGDIPEGYSVSREKKERFSLILESASTNQTSMYLCASRVTATRGWYEQYFGPGTRLTVT.

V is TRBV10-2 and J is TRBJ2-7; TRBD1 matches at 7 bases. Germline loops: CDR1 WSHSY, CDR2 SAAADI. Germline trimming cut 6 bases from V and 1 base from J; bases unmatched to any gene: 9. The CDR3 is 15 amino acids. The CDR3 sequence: CASRNGQVRSYEQYF. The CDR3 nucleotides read TGCGCCAGCAGAAACGGACAGGTCCGGTCCTACGAGCAGTACTTC.

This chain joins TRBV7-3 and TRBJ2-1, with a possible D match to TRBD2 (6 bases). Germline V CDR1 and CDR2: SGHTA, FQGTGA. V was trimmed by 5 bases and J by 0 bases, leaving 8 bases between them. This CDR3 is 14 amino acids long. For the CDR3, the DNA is TGTGCCAGCAGCCGGGACTCCTCCTACAATGAGCAGTTCTTC. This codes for CASSRDSSYNEQFF.

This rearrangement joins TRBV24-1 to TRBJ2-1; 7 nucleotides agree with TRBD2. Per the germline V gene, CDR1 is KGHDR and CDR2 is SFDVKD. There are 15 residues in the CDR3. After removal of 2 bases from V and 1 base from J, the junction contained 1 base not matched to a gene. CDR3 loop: CATSDSRGSYNEQFF. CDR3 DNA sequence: TGTGCCACCAGTGATTCGCGGGGGTCCTACAATGAGCAGTTCTTC.

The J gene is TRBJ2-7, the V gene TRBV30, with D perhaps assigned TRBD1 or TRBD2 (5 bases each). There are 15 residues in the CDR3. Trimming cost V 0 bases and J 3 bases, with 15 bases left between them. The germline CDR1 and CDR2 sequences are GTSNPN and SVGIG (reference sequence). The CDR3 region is CAWSVTDSDYYEQYF. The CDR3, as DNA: TGTGCCTGGAGTGTAACTGACAGTGACTACTACGAGCAGTACTTC.

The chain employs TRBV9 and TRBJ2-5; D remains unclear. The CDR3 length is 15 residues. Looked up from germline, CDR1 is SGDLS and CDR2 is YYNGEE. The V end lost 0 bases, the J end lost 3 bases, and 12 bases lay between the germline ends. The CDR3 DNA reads TGTGCCAGCAGCGTAGGCAATAGGGTAAAAGAGACCCAGTACTTC. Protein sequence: CASSVGNRVKETQYF.

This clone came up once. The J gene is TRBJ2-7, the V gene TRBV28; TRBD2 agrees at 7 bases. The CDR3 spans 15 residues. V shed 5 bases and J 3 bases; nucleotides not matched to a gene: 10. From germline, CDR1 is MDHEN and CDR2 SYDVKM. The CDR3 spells CASSMREIGYYEQYF. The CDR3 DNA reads TGTGCCAGCAGTATGCGGGAGATAGGTTACTACGAGCAGTACTTC. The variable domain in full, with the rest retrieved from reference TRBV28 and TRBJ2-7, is DVKVTQSSRYLVKRTGEKVFLECVQDMDHENMFWYRQDPGLGLRLIYFSYDVKMKEKGDIPEGYSVSREKKERFSLILESASTNQTSMYLCASSMREIGYYEQYFGPGTRLTVT.

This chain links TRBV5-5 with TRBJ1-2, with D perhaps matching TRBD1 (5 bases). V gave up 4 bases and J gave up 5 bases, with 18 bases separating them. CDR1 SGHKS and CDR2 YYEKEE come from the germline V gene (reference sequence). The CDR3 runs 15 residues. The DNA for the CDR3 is TGTGCCAGCAGCCCCGGCGCCCAGGGCGGGTATGGCTACACCTTC. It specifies CASSPGAQGGYGYTF.

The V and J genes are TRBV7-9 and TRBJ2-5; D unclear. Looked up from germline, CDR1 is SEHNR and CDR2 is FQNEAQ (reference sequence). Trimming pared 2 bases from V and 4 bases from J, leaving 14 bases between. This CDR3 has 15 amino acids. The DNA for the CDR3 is TGTGCCAGCAGCTTAAATCGGATCGTCTTAGAGACCCAGTACTTC. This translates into CASSLNRIVLETQYF.

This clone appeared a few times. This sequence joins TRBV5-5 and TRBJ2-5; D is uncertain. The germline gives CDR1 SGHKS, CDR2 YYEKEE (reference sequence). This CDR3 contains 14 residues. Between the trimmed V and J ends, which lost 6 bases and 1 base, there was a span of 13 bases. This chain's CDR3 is CASTPVRIQETQYF. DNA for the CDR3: TGTGCCAGCACCCCGGTCCGGATCCAAGAGACCCAGTACTTC.